This T cell receptor beta chain was retrieved from a study of T cells in Graves' hyperthyroidism and ophthalmopathy. Amplified TCR beta CDR3 regions derived from RNA transcripts. The HTBI set primed first-round TCR CDR3 RT-PCR. Each CDR3 protein gets one entry after TCRdb re-called the multiplex PCR reads with MiXCR. The sample has about 520,000 distinct CDR3 sequences, around 24% seen once. This clonotype has at least ten counts. The study included ophthalmopathy patients with Clinical Activity Score at least 3, NOSPECS grade at least 4 and duration under 3 months. The diagnostic basis comprised clinical symptoms, serum thyroxine and TRAb, thyroid ultrasound and orbital computed tomography. Germline CDR1 and CDR2: MNHEY and SVGEGT. The CDR3 has 13 amino acids. V dropped 6 bases and J dropped 2 bases, with 10 bases sitting between them.

Material: blood. V usage is TRBV6-2 or TRBV6-3 and J usage is TRBJ2-5; D is unclear. The receptor comes from a woman in her 30s with Graves' ophthalmopathy. CDR3 in amino acids: CASRQVDQETQYF. In DNA form, the CDR3 reads TGTGCCAGCAGACAAGTCGATCAAGAGACCCAGTACTTC.